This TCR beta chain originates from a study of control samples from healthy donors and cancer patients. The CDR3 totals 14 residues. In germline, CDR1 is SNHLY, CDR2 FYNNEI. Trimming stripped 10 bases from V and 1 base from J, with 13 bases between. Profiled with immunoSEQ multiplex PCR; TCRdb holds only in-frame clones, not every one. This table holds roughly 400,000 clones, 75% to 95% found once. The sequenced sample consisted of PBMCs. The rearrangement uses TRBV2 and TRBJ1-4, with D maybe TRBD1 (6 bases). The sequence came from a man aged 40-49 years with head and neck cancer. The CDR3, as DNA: TGTGCCACTCTGTCCAGGGGAACTAATGAAAAACTGTTTTTT. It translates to CATLSRGTNEKLFF.